A selection of T cell receptor beta chains follows, all from one sample in a study of shared clonotypes between healthy human individuals. Sequenced by immunoSEQ multiplex PCR; TCRdb stores in-frame clones only, minus some. The repertoire has more than 1,200,000 clones, approximately 98.5% of them found once; the top ten carry under 0.45%. The sample comprised naive CD4+ T cells sorted from blood. The receptors were sampled from a man aged 25-45 years in good health. The CDR3 runs from the conserved cysteine through the conserved F or W. Fields, in order: CDR3 DNA, CDR3 protein, clone size, D gene, V gene, J gene. The D gene is left open where the match is weak. Rows give clone size only sometimes, using once, few, many, or a class for an expanded clone.

CDR3nt: TGCAGTGCTATCCAAGAGACCCAGTACTTC; CDR3aa: CSAIQETQYF; abundance: -; d_gene: -; v_gene: TRBV20-1; j_gene: TRBJ2-5
CDR3nt: TGTGCCAGCAGCTTAAGGTCCGGGACAGCCGAGCAGTACTTC; CDR3aa: CASSLRSGTAEQYF; abundance: -; d_gene: TRBD1; v_gene: TRBV11-2; j_gene: TRBJ2-7
CDR3nt: TGTGCCAGCAGCTTACGGGGGGGAGTGGGTAATGAGCAGTTCTTC; CDR3aa: CASSLRGGVGNEQFF; abundance: -; d_gene: TRBD2; v_gene: TRBV7-6; j_gene: TRBJ2-1
CDR3nt: TGCGCCAGCAGCCAGAGGACTAGCGGGAGCTACGAGCAGTACTTC; CDR3aa: CASSQRTSGSYEQYF; abundance: once; d_gene: TRBD2; v_gene: TRBV4-3; j_gene: TRBJ2-7
CDR3nt: TGTGCCAGCACCTCCGGACTGGCCAATGAGCAGTTCTTC; CDR3aa: CASTSGLANEQFF; abundance: once; d_gene: -; v_gene: TRBV6-5; j_gene: TRBJ2-1
CDR3nt: TGCGCCAGCAGCTTGGGGGATTATAGCAATCAGCCCCAGCATTTT; CDR3aa: CASSLGDYSNQPQHF; abundance: -; d_gene: -; v_gene: TRBV5-1; j_gene: TRBJ1-5
CDR3nt: TGCGCCAGCAGTGAATGGGACGCGAACACCGGGGAGCTGTTTTTT; CDR3aa: CASSEWDANTGELFF; abundance: -; d_gene: -; v_gene: TRBV5-1; j_gene: TRBJ2-2
CDR3nt: TGTGCCAGCAGGCCCGAGCGGGGCTACAATGAGCAGTTCTTC; CDR3aa: CASRPERGYNEQFF; abundance: -; d_gene: TRBD2; v_gene: TRBV19; j_gene: TRBJ2-1
CDR3nt: TGTGCCAGCTCTAACACCCCGACAGGTTCCCCCTCTGGGGCCAACGTCCTGACTTTC; CDR3aa: CASSNTPTGSPSGANVLTF; abundance: -; d_gene: -; v_gene: TRBV14; j_gene: TRBJ2-6
CDR3nt: TGTGCCACCACTAGCGGGGTGTACAATGAGCAGTTCTTC; CDR3aa: CATTSGVYNEQFF; abundance: -; d_gene: TRBD2; v_gene: TRBV6-1; j_gene: TRBJ2-1
CDR3nt: TGTGCCAGCAGCCGTAGACAGGGCTGGGGCACAGATACGCAGTATTTT; CDR3aa: CASSRRQGWGTDTQYF; abundance: -; d_gene: TRBD1; v_gene: TRBV7-6; j_gene: TRBJ2-3
CDR3nt: TGTGCCAGCTCGTTCGGGACCGCTAAGTCTGGAAACACCATATATTTT; CDR3aa: CASSFGTAKSGNTIYF; abundance: -; d_gene: -; v_gene: TRBV18; j_gene: TRBJ1-3
CDR3nt: TGTGCCAGCTCACTTTCGACAGCCAGTAATGAAAAACTGTTTTTT; CDR3aa: CASSLSTASNEKLFF; abundance: -; d_gene: -; v_gene: TRBV18; j_gene: TRBJ1-4
CDR3nt: TGTGCCAGCAGTTACGGCCAGGGGGAATATGGCTACACCTTC; CDR3aa: CASSYGQGEYGYTF; abundance: -; d_gene: TRBD1; v_gene: TRBV6-5; j_gene: TRBJ1-2
CDR3nt: TGTGCCAGCAGCTTTGACAGGTGGTGGCCTGAAGCTTTCTTT; CDR3aa: CASSFDRWWPEAFF; abundance: -; d_gene: -; v_gene: TRBV5-4; j_gene: TRBJ1-1
CDR3nt: TGTGCCAGCAGCGGGTCGCGGAACCCCTACAATGAGCAGTTCTTC; CDR3aa: CASSGSRNPYNEQFF; abundance: once; d_gene: -; v_gene: TRBV2; j_gene: TRBJ2-1
CDR3nt: TGTGCCAGCAGCTTATTTGTCAGGGGCGAGCAGTACTTC; CDR3aa: CASSLFVRGEQYF; abundance: -; d_gene: -; v_gene: TRBV7-2; j_gene: TRBJ2-7
CDR3nt: TGTGCCAGCAGCTCGGGCCCTAGGCAAACAGATACGCAGTATTTT; CDR3aa: CASSSGPRQTDTQYF; abundance: -; d_gene: -; v_gene: TRBV5-5; j_gene: TRBJ2-3
CDR3nt: TGTGCCAGCTCACCAGAAGGGAGGGATCAGCCCCAGCATTTT; CDR3aa: CASSPEGRDQPQHF; abundance: -; d_gene: -; v_gene: TRBV18; j_gene: TRBJ1-5
CDR3nt: TGTGCCAGCAGTCGGGATCGGTGGGACTATGGCTACACCTTC; CDR3aa: CASSRDRWDYGYTF; abundance: -; d_gene: -; v_gene: TRBV6-1; j_gene: TRBJ1-2
CDR3nt: TGTGCCATCAGCCCGGTCCAGGGCAATCAGCCCCAGCATTTT; CDR3aa: CAISPVQGNQPQHF; abundance: -; d_gene: -; v_gene: TRBV10-3; j_gene: TRBJ1-5
CDR3nt: TGTGCCAGCAGTTTAGCGGGAAATGAGCAGTTCTTC; CDR3aa: CASSLAGNEQFF; abundance: -; d_gene: -; v_gene: TRBV27; j_gene: TRBJ2-1
CDR3nt: TGTGCCAGCGGGGGTACCCCTCCGAAAAAACTGTTTTTT; CDR3aa: CASGGTPPKKLFF; abundance: -; d_gene: -; v_gene: TRBV2; j_gene: TRBJ1-4
CDR3nt: TGCGCCAGCAGCTTGAGGACAGGGACCTACGAGCAGTACTTC; CDR3aa: CASSLRTGTYEQYF; abundance: -; d_gene: TRBD1; v_gene: TRBV5-1; j_gene: TRBJ2-7
CDR3nt: TGTGCTAGTGGTTCAGGGACAGGAGGAAACACCATATATTTT; CDR3aa: CASGSGTGGNTIYF; abundance: -; d_gene: TRBD1; v_gene: TRBV12-5; j_gene: TRBJ1-3
CDR3nt: TGTGCCAGCAGCCATGTCCCGGGACAAACTAAAAGCGATACGCAGTATTTT; CDR3aa: CASSHVPGQTKSDTQYF; abundance: -; d_gene: -; v_gene: TRBV4-2; j_gene: TRBJ2-3
CDR3nt: TGTGCCAGCAGTTACCTACGACGGGAGGGAATAGATACGCAGTATTTT; CDR3aa: CASSYLRREGIDTQYF; abundance: -; d_gene: TRBD2; v_gene: TRBV6-5; j_gene: TRBJ2-3
CDR3nt: TGTGCCAGCAGTCTGGACGAACCCGGGGAGCTGTTTTTT; CDR3aa: CASSLDEPGELFF; abundance: -; d_gene: -; v_gene: TRBV2; j_gene: TRBJ2-2
CDR3nt: TGTGCCAGCAGCTTATACAGGGAATCGCTCGAGCAGTACTTC; CDR3aa: CASSLYRESLEQYF; abundance: -; d_gene: -; v_gene: TRBV11-3; j_gene: TRBJ2-7
CDR3nt: TGTGCCAGCAGTGAAGGGTGGGTAGATCAGCCCCAGCATTTT; CDR3aa: CASSEGWVDQPQHF; abundance: -; d_gene: -; v_gene: TRBV6-1; j_gene: TRBJ1-5
CDR3nt: TGTGCCAGCAAGGCAGAACCCTCTGGAAACACCATATATTTT; CDR3aa: CASKAEPSGNTIYF; abundance: once; d_gene: -; v_gene: TRBV7-6; j_gene: TRBJ1-3
CDR3nt: TGTGCCAGCAGTGACGGAGGAGGGCCTGGTGAAAAACTGTTTTTT; CDR3aa: CASSDGGGPGEKLFF; abundance: once; d_gene: -; v_gene: TRBV25-1; j_gene: TRBJ1-4
CDR3nt: TGTGCCAGTAGTTCGCACTCGAACACCGGGGAGCTGTTTTTT; CDR3aa: CASSSHSNTGELFF; abundance: -; d_gene: -; v_gene: TRBV19; j_gene: TRBJ2-2
CDR3nt: TGTGCCAGCAGCCCAGCTAGCGGCCCCACAGATACGCAGTATTTT; CDR3aa: CASSPASGPTDTQYF; abundance: -; d_gene: TRBD2; v_gene: TRBV28; j_gene: TRBJ2-3
CDR3nt: TGTGCCAGCGGACTAGGCCAAAACATTCAGTACTTC; CDR3aa: CASGLGQNIQYF; abundance: -; d_gene: TRBD2; v_gene: TRBV2; j_gene: TRBJ2-4
CDR3nt: TGTGCCAGCTCACCACCCGGGCAGGGGGCGGGATACGAGCAGTACTTC; CDR3aa: CASSPPGQGAGYEQYF; abundance: -; d_gene: TRBD1; v_gene: TRBV18; j_gene: TRBJ2-7
CDR3nt: TGTGCCAGCAGCTTATCGGAGAGCTCCTACGAGCAGTACTTC; CDR3aa: CASSLSESSYEQYF; abundance: -; d_gene: -; v_gene: TRBV7-8; j_gene: TRBJ2-7
CDR3nt: TGCGCCAGCAGCTTGTTGGCTGGAGGTTACTACGAGCAGTACTTC; CDR3aa: CASSLLAGGYYEQYF; abundance: -; d_gene: -; v_gene: TRBV5-1; j_gene: TRBJ2-7
CDR3nt: TGTGCCAGCAGCGTAGCACTAGCGGGAGATGACGGGGAGCTGTTTTTT; CDR3aa: CASSVALAGDDGELFF; abundance: -; d_gene: TRBD2; v_gene: TRBV9; j_gene: TRBJ2-2
CDR3nt: TGTGCCAGCAGCGTAATTACAGGACCCACTAACTATGGCTACACCTTC; CDR3aa: CASSVITGPTNYGYTF; abundance: -; d_gene: -; v_gene: TRBV9; j_gene: TRBJ1-2
CDR3nt: TGTGCCAGCAGCTTTCACTTCCGGCCCCAAGAGACCCAGTACTTC; CDR3aa: CASSFHFRPQETQYF; abundance: -; d_gene: -; v_gene: TRBV11-2; j_gene: TRBJ2-5
CDR3nt: TGCGCCAGCAGCCCCGGACAGGGCCATCAGCCCCAGCATTTT; CDR3aa: CASSPGQGHQPQHF; abundance: -; d_gene: TRBD1; v_gene: TRBV5-1; j_gene: TRBJ1-5
CDR3nt: TGTGCCAGCAGCTTTCGGGGAAACACCGGGGAGCTGTTTTTT; CDR3aa: CASSFRGNTGELFF; abundance: -; d_gene: -; v_gene: TRBV7-9; j_gene: TRBJ2-2
CDR3nt: TGTGCCAGTATCGAGACAGGCGACACAGATACGCAGTATTTT; CDR3aa: CASIETGDTDTQYF; abundance: -; d_gene: -; v_gene: TRBV19; j_gene: TRBJ2-3
CDR3nt: TGCAGCGGCAGGGGGACTACTAGCACAGATACGCAGTATTTT; CDR3aa: CSGRGTTSTDTQYF; abundance: -; d_gene: -; v_gene: TRBV29-1; j_gene: TRBJ2-3